The clone carrying this TCR beta chain has ten or more counts. This record comes from a study of identical twins. Each CDR3 protein gets one entry after TCRdb re-called the 5' RACE reads with MiXCR. The sample has 350,000 to 450,000 distinct CDR3 sequences; 15% to 20% are singletons. This clonotype originated in a man aged 45 to 65 in good health. The source material was naive T cells sorted from blood.

The CDR3 protein is CASSFALNTEAFF. In DNA, the CDR3 is TGTGCCAGCAGTTTTGCCCTGAACACTGAAGCTTTCTTT. The V and J genes are TRBV12-3 or TRBV12-4 and TRBJ1-1, with D unresolved. V lost 3 bases to trimming and J lost 0 bases, with 5 bases between them. The length of the CDR3 is 13 residues.